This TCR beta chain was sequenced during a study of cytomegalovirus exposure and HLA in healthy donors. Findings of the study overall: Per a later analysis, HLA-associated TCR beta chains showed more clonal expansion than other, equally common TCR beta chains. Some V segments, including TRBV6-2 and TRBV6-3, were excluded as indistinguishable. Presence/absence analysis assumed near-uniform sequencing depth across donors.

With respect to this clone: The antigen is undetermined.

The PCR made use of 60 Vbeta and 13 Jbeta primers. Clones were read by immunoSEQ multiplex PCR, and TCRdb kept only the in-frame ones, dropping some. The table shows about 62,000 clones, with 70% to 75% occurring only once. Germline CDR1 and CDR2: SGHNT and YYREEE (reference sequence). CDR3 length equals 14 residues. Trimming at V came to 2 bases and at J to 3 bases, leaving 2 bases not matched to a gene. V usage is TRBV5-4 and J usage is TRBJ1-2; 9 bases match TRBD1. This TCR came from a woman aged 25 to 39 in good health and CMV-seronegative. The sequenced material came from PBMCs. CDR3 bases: TGTGCCAGCAGCTTTGGGGACAGGGACTATGGCTACACCTTC. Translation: CASSFGDRDYGYTF.